This TCR beta chain derives from a study of T cell responses to AZD1222 COVID-19 vaccine. As for the study in general: The study pooled second doses at about 4 or about 12 weeks.

This table comes from immunoSEQ multiplex PCR, and its TCRdb copy is limited to in-frame clones, with some not included. The data contain 90,000 to 150,000 clones, around 90% of them singletons. As for this clone: Its antigen is not identified.

General study findings and limits: Reportedly, nearly half the spike-specific TCRs target unmutated variant regions. White British donors predominated, females outnumbered males, and clonal diversity was possibly underestimated. Only six people who got AZD1222 tested seropositive at baseline.

The CDR3 runs to 15 residues. Per the germline V gene, CDR1 is SEHNR and CDR2 is FQNEAQ (reference sequence). With 1 base removed from V and 6 bases from J, the gap between germline ends came to 13 bases. The chain uses TRBV7-9 and TRBJ1-5; D is unresolved. This clonotype was sampled from an adult in good health. The material was peripheral blood, obtained on day 0 of AZD1222 vaccination. The CDR3 bases are TGTGCCAGCAGCTTAGGAGGGTACAGCGGTCAGCCCCAGCATTTT. This translates into CASSLGGYSGQPQHF.